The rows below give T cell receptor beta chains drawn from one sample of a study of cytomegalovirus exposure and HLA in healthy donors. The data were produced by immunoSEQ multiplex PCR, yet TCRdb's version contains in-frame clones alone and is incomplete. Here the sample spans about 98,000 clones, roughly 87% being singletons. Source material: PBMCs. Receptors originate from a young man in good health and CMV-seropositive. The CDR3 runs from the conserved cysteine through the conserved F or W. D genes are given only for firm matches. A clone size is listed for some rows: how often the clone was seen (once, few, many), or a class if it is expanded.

CDR3aa: CASSQGRRDEQYF
CDR3nt: TGTGCCAGCAGTCAGGGGCGGAGAGACGAGCAGTACTTC
v_gene: TRBV27
abundance: once
d_gene: .
j_gene: TRBJ2-7

CDR3aa: CASCEAGQGTYEQYF
CDR3nt: TGTGCCAGTTGCGAAGCCGGACAGGGGACTTACGAGCAGTACTTC
v_gene: TRBV19
abundance: once
d_gene: TRBD1
j_gene: TRBJ2-7

CDR3aa: CASKGQTDSYEQYF
CDR3nt: TGTGCCAGTAAGGGACAAACCGACTCCTACGAGCAGTACTTC
v_gene: TRBV19
abundance: .
d_gene: .
j_gene: TRBJ2-7

CDR3aa: CASRDAGSRALEPQHF
CDR3nt: TGCGCCAGCAGAGACGCCGGATCCAGAGCGTTGGAGCCCCAGCATTTT
v_gene: TRBV10-1
abundance: .
d_gene: .
j_gene: TRBJ1-5

CDR3aa: CASSSTGDQETQYF
CDR3nt: TGCGCCAGCAGCTCCACAGGAGACCAAGAGACCCAGTACTTC
v_gene: TRBV5-1
abundance: once
d_gene: .
j_gene: TRBJ2-5

CDR3aa: CASSDGYQPQHF
CDR3nt: TGTGCCAGCAGCGACGGGTACCAGCCCCAGCATTTT
v_gene: TRBV2
abundance: .
d_gene: .
j_gene: TRBJ1-5

CDR3aa: CASRAPSEQYF
CDR3nt: TGTGCCAGTAGGGCTCCGTCCGAGCAGTACTTC
v_gene: TRBV19
abundance: .
d_gene: .
j_gene: TRBJ2-7

CDR3aa: CASSLSDEGNQPQHF
CDR3nt: TGTGCCAGCAGCCTCAGTGATGAAGGCAATCAGCCCCAGCATTTT
v_gene: TRBV9
abundance: .
d_gene: .
j_gene: TRBJ1-5

CDR3aa: CASQGGKMNTEAFF
CDR3nt: TGTGCCAGCCAGGGGGGAAAAATGAACACTGAAGCTTTCTTT
v_gene: TRBV19
abundance: .
d_gene: TRBD1
j_gene: TRBJ1-1

CDR3aa: CASSQAASGSYEQYF
CDR3nt: TGTGCCAGCAGCCAAGCCGCTAGCGGCTCCTACGAGCAGTACTTC
v_gene: TRBV4-2
abundance: .
d_gene: TRBD2
j_gene: TRBJ2-7

CDR3aa: CSVNKAGLWGAFF
CDR3nt: TGCAGCGTGAATAAAGCAGGGCTCTGGGGAGCTTTCTTT
v_gene: TRBV29-1
abundance: .
d_gene: .
j_gene: TRBJ1-1

CDR3aa: CASSLYSGNQPQHF
CDR3nt: TGTGCCAGCAGTCTATACAGTGGGAATCAGCCCCAGCATTTT
v_gene: TRBV6-1
abundance: few
d_gene: .
j_gene: TRBJ1-5

CDR3aa: CASSLGGLTYNEQFF
CDR3nt: TGTGCCAGCAGCTTAGGGGGACTTACCTACAATGAGCAGTTCTTC
v_gene: TRBV7-2
abundance: .
d_gene: .
j_gene: TRBJ2-1

CDR3aa: CASSPSTLNTEAFF
CDR3nt: TGTGCCAGCTCACCATCCACACTAAACACTGAAGCTTTCTTT
v_gene: TRBV18
abundance: once
d_gene: .
j_gene: TRBJ1-1

CDR3aa: CASSKAPGQGVTYEQYF
CDR3nt: TGTGCCAGCAGCAAAGCCCCAGGACAGGGGGTTACCTACGAGCAGTACTTC
v_gene: TRBV4-2
abundance: .
d_gene: TRBD1
j_gene: TRBJ2-7

CDR3aa: CATSREDSYEQYF
CDR3nt: TGTGCCACCAGCAGAGAGGACAGCTACGAGCAGTACTTC
v_gene: TRBV15
abundance: .
d_gene: .
j_gene: TRBJ2-7

CDR3aa: CASSFGTSGDTQYF
CDR3nt: TGCGCCAGCAGCTTTGGGACTAGCGGAGATACGCAGTATTTT
v_gene: TRBV5-1
abundance: .
d_gene: TRBD2
j_gene: TRBJ2-3

CDR3aa: CASSFQLAGGPSYNEQFF
CDR3nt: TGTGCCAGCAGCTTTCAACTAGCGGGAGGGCCATCCTACAATGAGCAGTTCTTC
v_gene: TRBV7-3
abundance: .
d_gene: TRBD2
j_gene: TRBJ2-1

CDR3aa: CASSVQENSGANVLTF
CDR3nt: TGTGCCAGCAGCGTACAGGAGAACTCTGGGGCCAACGTCCTGACTTTC
v_gene: TRBV28
abundance: once
d_gene: .
j_gene: TRBJ2-6

CDR3aa: CASSETGNTEAFF
CDR3nt: TGCGCCAGCAGTGAGACAGGGAACACTGAAGCTTTCTTT
v_gene: TRBV10-2
abundance: .
d_gene: .
j_gene: TRBJ1-1

CDR3aa: CASSLDGRAVLETQYF
CDR3nt: TGCGCCAGCAGCTTGGATGGCAGGGCGGTTTTAGAGACCCAGTACTTC
v_gene: TRBV5-1
abundance: once
d_gene: .
j_gene: TRBJ2-5

CDR3aa: CASSRGGARSQETQYF
CDR3nt: TGCGCCAGCAGCCGCGGGGGGGCAAGGTCCCAAGAGACCCAGTACTTC
v_gene: TRBV4-3
abundance: .
d_gene: TRBD2
j_gene: TRBJ2-5

CDR3aa: CASSPLPQGWDIQYF
CDR3nt: TGTGCCAGCAGTCCCCTCCCACAGGGGTGGGACATTCAGTACTTC
v_gene: TRBV27
abundance: once
d_gene: TRBD1
j_gene: TRBJ2-4

CDR3aa: CASRIAGGYNEQFF
CDR3nt: TGTGCCAGCAGAATAGCGGGAGGGTACAATGAGCAGTTCTTC
v_gene: TRBV27
abundance: once
d_gene: TRBD2
j_gene: TRBJ2-1

CDR3aa: CASSLTSGTNNEQFF
CDR3nt: TGTGCCAGCAGCTTGACTAGCGGAACCAACAATGAGCAGTTCTTC
v_gene: TRBV7-9
abundance: .
d_gene: TRBD2
j_gene: TRBJ2-1

CDR3aa: CASSAGTVYNEQFF
CDR3nt: TGTGCCAGCAGTGCCGGGACAGTTTACAATGAGCAGTTCTTC
v_gene: TRBV25-1
abundance: .
d_gene: TRBD1
j_gene: TRBJ2-1

CDR3aa: CASSLGGPEDTQYF
CDR3nt: TGCGCCAGCAGCTTGGGAGGGCCCGAGGATACGCAGTATTTT
v_gene: TRBV5-1
abundance: .
d_gene: .
j_gene: TRBJ2-3

CDR3aa: CASSSQATGAGNTIYF
CDR3nt: TGTGCCAGCAGCTCGCAGGCGACAGGAGCTGGAAACACCATATATTTT
v_gene: TRBV7-9
abundance: .
d_gene: .
j_gene: TRBJ1-3

CDR3aa: CASSLSGGYYGYTF
CDR3nt: TGTGCCAGTAGTTTGTCAGGGGGCTACTATGGCTACACCTTC
v_gene: TRBV19
abundance: .
d_gene: TRBD1
j_gene: TRBJ1-2

CDR3aa: CASSTPGQGFYEQYF
CDR3nt: TGTGCCAGCAGTACACCGGGACAAGGGTTTTACGAGCAGTACTTC
v_gene: TRBV27
abundance: once
d_gene: .
j_gene: TRBJ2-7

CDR3aa: CASSLAERINTEAFF
CDR3nt: TGTGCCAGCAGCTTGGCCGAGAGAATAAACACTGAAGCTTTCTTT
v_gene: TRBV5-8
abundance: .
d_gene: .
j_gene: TRBJ1-1

CDR3aa: CASSPGLEFTETQYF
CDR3nt: TGCGCCAGCAGCCCGGGACTAGAATTTACGGAGACCCAGTACTTC
v_gene: TRBV4-1
abundance: .
d_gene: TRBD2
j_gene: TRBJ2-5

CDR3aa: CASSDGRLLYEQYF
CDR3nt: TGTGCCAGCTCAGACGGGAGACTACTCTACGAGCAGTACTTC
v_gene: TRBV18
abundance: .
d_gene: .
j_gene: TRBJ2-7

CDR3aa: CASSQEYSGGFDEQFF
CDR3nt: TGTGCCAGCAGCCAAGAATACAGCGGGGGGTTCGATGAGCAGTTCTTC
v_gene: TRBV4-2
abundance: few
d_gene: TRBD2
j_gene: TRBJ2-1

CDR3aa: CASSLFTGLGQETQYF
CDR3nt: TGTGCCAGCAGTTTATTTACAGGGCTGGGCCAAGAGACCCAGTACTTC
v_gene: TRBV28
abundance: .
d_gene: .
j_gene: TRBJ2-5

CDR3aa: CASRGGRGKNEQFF
CDR3nt: TGTGCCAGCAGGGGGGGGAGGGGGAAAAATGAGCAGTTCTTC
v_gene: TRBV2
abundance: once
d_gene: .
j_gene: TRBJ2-1

CDR3aa: CASSGLSSGERRQFF
CDR3nt: TGTGCCAGCAGCGGACTGAGTAGCGGGGAACGTCGGCAGTTCTTC
v_gene: TRBV14
abundance: .
d_gene: TRBD2
j_gene: TRBJ2-1

CDR3aa: CASSVQGSTDTQYF
CDR3nt: TGTGCCAGCAGCGTACAGGGTAGTACAGATACGCAGTATTTT
v_gene: TRBV9
abundance: .
d_gene: .
j_gene: TRBJ2-3

CDR3aa: CASSPWTGDHRAFF
CDR3nt: TGCGCCAGCAGCCCTTGGACAGGGGACCATCGGGCTTTCTTT
v_gene: TRBV5-1
abundance: few
d_gene: TRBD1
j_gene: TRBJ1-1

CDR3aa: CASSQESGDVTDTQYF
CDR3nt: TGCGCCAGCAGCCAAGAAAGCGGAGACGTCACAGATACGCAGTATTTT
v_gene: TRBV4-3
abundance: .
d_gene: .
j_gene: TRBJ2-3

CDR3aa: CASSVGTQVNYGYTF
CDR3nt: TGTGCCAGCAGCGTAGGTACACAGGTTAACTATGGCTACACCTTC
v_gene: TRBV9
abundance: .
d_gene: .
j_gene: TRBJ1-2

CDR3aa: CASSSGTGGIEKLFF
CDR3nt: TGTGCCAGCAGCTCCGGGACAGGGGGTATCGAAAAACTGTTTTTT
v_gene: TRBV5-6
abundance: .
d_gene: TRBD1
j_gene: TRBJ1-4

CDR3aa: CASSLGEGMGEQYF
CDR3nt: TGTGCCAGCAGTTTAGGGGAGGGGATGGGCGAGCAGTACTTC
v_gene: TRBV27
abundance: .
d_gene: TRBD2
j_gene: TRBJ2-7

CDR3aa: CASSATGLRGWIETQYF
CDR3nt: TGTGCCAGCAGCGCCACAGGGTTGCGGGGGTGGATAGAGACCCAGTACTTC
v_gene: TRBV9
abundance: few
d_gene: .
j_gene: TRBJ2-5

CDR3aa: CASSAYQTGVDEQYF
CDR3nt: TGTGCCAGCAGTGCCTACCAGACAGGGGTTGACGAGCAGTACTTC
v_gene: TRBV6-1
abundance: .
d_gene: TRBD1
j_gene: TRBJ2-7

CDR3aa: CASSQDARGQPQHF
CDR3nt: TGCGCCAGCAGCCAAGATGCCAGGGGGCAGCCCCAGCATTTT
v_gene: TRBV4-1
abundance: .
d_gene: TRBD1
j_gene: TRBJ1-5

CDR3aa: CASSLESWDRGQFF
CDR3nt: TGCGCCAGCAGCTTGGAGTCGTGGGATCGGGGACAGTTCTTC
v_gene: TRBV5-1
abundance: .
d_gene: .
j_gene: TRBJ2-1

CDR3aa: CASSVLAGGFSYEQYF
CDR3nt: TGTGCCAGCAGTGTACTAGCGGGAGGGTTCTCCTACGAGCAGTACTTC
v_gene: TRBV6-1
abundance: .
d_gene: TRBD2
j_gene: TRBJ2-7

CDR3aa: CASSHRTGSAGNTIYF
CDR3nt: TGCGCCAGCAGCCACCGGACAGGGTCCGCGGGAAACACCATATATTTT
v_gene: TRBV4-1
abundance: .
d_gene: TRBD1
j_gene: TRBJ1-3

CDR3aa: CASSSPVDREGWYEQYF
CDR3nt: TGTGCCAGCAGCTCCCCCGTCGACAGGGAAGGGTGGTACGAGCAGTACTTC
v_gene: TRBV5-4
abundance: .
d_gene: TRBD1
j_gene: TRBJ2-7

CDR3aa: CASSIQWTSGYNEQFF
CDR3nt: TGTGCCAGTAGTATTCAGTGGACTAGCGGCTACAATGAGCAGTTCTTC
v_gene: TRBV19
abundance: .
d_gene: TRBD2
j_gene: TRBJ2-1

CDR3aa: CASRLPGQGGRAGYTF
CDR3nt: TGTGCCAGCAGACTACCGGGACAGGGAGGACGAGCTGGCTACACCTTC
v_gene: TRBV5-8
abundance: once
d_gene: TRBD1
j_gene: TRBJ1-2